These T cell receptor beta chains were read from a single sample in a study of T cell repertoires in cytomegalovirus infection. TCRdb itself ran the reads through MiXCR, one entry per CDR3 protein. Of fewer than 400,000 distinct CDR3 sequences in the sample, roughly 18% were seen once. Sequenced material: PBMCs. The receptors were sampled from a human donor in good health (CMV status not recorded). Some clones in this sample may be carry-over from other donors' samples. CDR3s include the opening cysteine and the closing phenylalanine or tryptophan. The order of the fields is clone size, D gene, J gene, V gene, CDR3 DNA, CDR3 protein. D genes are given only for firm matches. Size tells how often a clone was seen (once, few, many) or the class of an expanded clone, and some rows leave it out.

many | NA | TRBJ2-1 | TRBV7-2 | TGTGCCAGCAGCTTATTAGGGACACGCGACAATGAGCAGTTCTTC | CASSLLGTRDNEQFF
few | NA | TRBJ1-1 | TRBV5-5 | TGTGCCAGCAGCCGAGGGGGGAATGAAGCTTTCTTT | CASSRGGNEAFF
NA | NA | TRBJ2-3 | TRBV2 | TGTGCCAGCGGGGAAAACGGAGATACGCAGTATTTT | CASGENGDTQYF
few | NA | TRBJ1-5 | TRBV2 | TGTGCCAGTTCCAGGATGAGCAATCAGCCCCAGCATTTT | CASSRMSNQPQHF
few | TRBD2 | TRBJ2-7 | TRBV19 | TGTGCCAGTAGTGCTGGACTAGCGTACTTCTACGAGCAGTACTTC | CASSAGLAYFYEQYF
few | NA | TRBJ1-5 | TRBV20-1 | TGCAGTGTGTCCTCAGGGGCGGAGGAGAACAATCAGCCCCAGCATTTT | CSVSSGAEENNQPQHF
few | NA | TRBJ2-1 | TRBV20-1 | TGCAGTGCTCCCCCGGTGCGGGCATACAATGAGCAGTTCTTC | CSAPPVRAYNEQFF
NA | NA | TRBJ1-3 | TRBV6-2/TRBV6-3 | TGTGCCAGCAGTTATGGTGGGGTGGCTGGAAACACCATATATTTT | CASSYGGVAGNTIYF
NA | NA | TRBJ2-2 | TRBV20-1 | TGCAGTGCTCTTGGGGGGAGATTGGCCGGGGAGCTGTTTTTT | CSALGGRLAGELFF
few | NA | TRBJ2-1 | TRBV6-6 | TGTGCCAGCAGTTATCGAGCCGGAAACTACAATGAGCAGTTCTTC | CASSYRAGNYNEQFF
NA | TRBD2 | TRBJ2-1 | TRBV2 | TGTGCCAGCAGGGGGGACTACTCCTACAATGAGCAGTTCTTC | CASRGDYSYNEQFF
many | NA | TRBJ2-1 | TRBV7-2 | TGTGCCAGCAGCCAGGACCCGCATCAACTAGGGTTGAATGAGCAGTTCTTC | CASSQDPHQLGLNEQFF
many | TRBD2 | TRBJ2-2 | TRBV7-2 | TGTGCCAGCAGCTTACCGGCTAGCGGACACACCGGGGAGCTGTTTTTT | CASSLPASGHTGELFF
many | NA | TRBJ1-2 | TRBV7-2 | TGTGCCAGCAGCTTAGAGTTGTCTAATGGCTACACCTTC | CASSLELSNGYTF
many | TRBD1 | TRBJ1-3 | TRBV12-3/TRBV12-4 | TGTGCCAGCAGCTGGGACAGGGCTGGAAACACCATATATTTT | CASSWDRAGNTIYF
NA | NA | TRBJ1-2 | TRBV15 | TGTGCCACCAGCAGAGATCTACGAGGGTATGTCGGCTACACCTTC | CATSRDLRGYVGYTF
few | NA | TRBJ2-3 | TRBV6-6 | TGTGCCAGCAGTTACGTGGGGACCCGCACAGATACGCAGTATTTT | CASSYVGTRTDTQYF
NA | NA | TRBJ1-1 | TRBV4-1 | TGCGCCAGCAGCCGGGCAGGGGCGTCGGACACTGAAGCTTTCTTT | CASSRAGASDTEAFF
many | TRBD1 | TRBJ1-5 | TRBV7-9 | TGTGCCAGCAGCCCGACAGGGAGTGATCAGCCCCAGCATTTT | CASSPTGSDQPQHF
NA | TRBD2 | TRBJ2-5 | TRBV20-1 | TGCAGTGCTAGCGGGAGGGCCGGGGAGACCCAGTACTTC | CSASGRAGETQYF
NA | TRBD2 | TRBJ2-7 | TRBV7-9 | TGTGCCAGCTGCTCTAGCGGGGGGGTGCCCGAGCAGTACTTC | CASCSSGGVPEQYF
many | TRBD1 | TRBJ1-4 | TRBV7-2 | TGTGCCAGCAGCTTTGACAGGGGATGGGAAAAACTGTTTTTT | CASSFDRGWEKLFF
few | TRBD1 | TRBJ2-3 | TRBV29-1 | TGCAGCGTTGGTCCCCCGGGACAGGGACCAGATACGCAGTATTTT | CSVGPPGQGPDTQYF
many | NA | TRBJ1-2 | TRBV4-1 | TGCGCCAGCAGCCAAGATTGGGCCCTAAACTATGGCTACACCTTC | CASSQDWALNYGYTF
NA | NA | TRBJ2-7 | TRBV28 | TGTGCCAGCAGTTTAATGGTACAGCAGTTCAAGCAGTACTTC | CASSLMVQQFKQYF
few | NA | TRBJ2-7 | TRBV7-2 | TGTGCCAGCAGCTTCACCCGGTCCTACGAGCAGTACTTC | CASSFTRSYEQYF
NA | NA | TRBJ2-7 | TRBV30 | TGTGCCTGGGCAGACAAGTACAAGTTCGCCGTGTACTTC | CAWADKYKFAVYF
once | NA | TRBJ2-7 | TRBV19 | TGTGCCAGTAGTACTACCGGGACACCGCGTCAGTACTTC | CASSTTGTPRQYF
few | NA | TRBJ1-1 | TRBV3-1 | TGTGCCAGCCGGGGTCCGAACACTGAAGCTTTCTTT | CASRGPNTEAFF
NA | NA | TRBJ2-1 | TRBV15 | TGTGCCACCAGCAGAGATCGATCAGGAGGCAATGAGCAGTTCTTC | CATSRDRSGGNEQFF
many | TRBD1 | TRBJ2-7 | TRBV12-5 | TGTGCTAGTGGTTCTCCGGGGACAGGAGTCAACGAGCAGTACTTC | CASGSPGTGVNEQYF
NA | TRBD2 | TRBJ2-1 | TRBV6-2/TRBV6-3 | TGTGCCAGCAGTTTTACGATCAGCGGGAAGTACAATGATCAGTTCTTC | CASSFTISGKYNDQFF
few | TRBD1 | TRBJ1-6 | TRBV10-3 | TGTGCCATCAGCTCAGGAGGGGGGACAGATAATTCACCCCTCCACTTT | CAISSGGGTDNSPLHF
few | NA | TRBJ2-7 | TRBV28 | TGTGCCAGCAGTTTGCGCGCAGGACGCGGCTCCTACGAGCAGTACTTC | CASSLRAGRGSYEQYF
NA | TRBD1 | TRBJ1-2 | TRBV20-1 | TGCAGTGCTAGAGATCTAAAAGACAGGGAGGCGAATGGCTACACCTTC | CSARDLKDREANGYTF